This T cell receptor beta chain was identified during a study of Graves' ophthalmopathy and Graves' hyperthyroidism. Per the germline V gene, CDR1 is MNHEY and CDR2 is SMNVEV (reference sequence). There are 16 residues in the CDR3. The junction had 7 bases not matched to a gene; V was cut back by 5 bases and J by 2 bases. CDR3 regions of TCR beta were amplified from RNA transcripts. The authors performed first-round RT-PCR with HTBI primers and then a second-round multiplex PCR. TCRdb reprocessed the multiplex PCR reads via MiXCR and lists one record per CDR3 protein. The sample contains 150,000 to 200,000 distinct CDR3 sequences, roughly 37% of which appear only once.

The V call is TRBV27, the J call TRBJ2-7; 12 nucleotides agree with TRBD2. Source material: peripheral blood. The receptor was derived from a woman in her thirties or forties with Graves' ophthalmopathy. In DNA form, the CDR3 reads TGTGCCAGCAGTCCGATTACTAGCGGGGGGACCTACGAGCAGTACTTC. Translated: CASSPITSGGTYEQYF.